This passage covers 32 T cell receptor beta chains from one sample sequenced in a study of blood T cell repertoires in COVID-19. The assay was immunoSEQ multiplex PCR, and TCRdb's table has in-frame clones only and misses some. This table has fewer than 200,000 clones, about 87% appearing once. Input material: peripheral blood. The receptors originated from a man aged 55 to 69 with acute or convalescent COVID-19.

This CDR3 reads CAWSVSFSEQFF. In DNA form, the CDR3 reads TGTGCCTGGAGTGTAAGTTTTAGTGAGCAGTTCTTC. The chain joins TRBV30 to TRBJ2-1, with no clear D. V lost 0 bases and J 9 bases, leaving 9 bases between the germline ends. The CDR3 is 12 amino acids. The germline V gene encodes CDR1 GTSNPN and CDR2 SVGIG (reference sequence).

The chain combines TRBV5-6 with TRBJ1-2; D is uncertain. CDR1 and CDR2 (germline): SGHDT, YYEEEE. Deletions cut 7 bases from V and 3 bases from J, with 10 bases between. The CDR3 length is 12 residues. The DNA of the CDR3 is TGTGCCAGCGTGAAGGAGGACTATGGCTACACCTTC. This gives the protein CASVKEDYGYTF. Full variable domain (outside the CDR3, taken from reference TRBV5-6 and TRBJ1-2): DAGVTQSPTHLIKTRGQQVTLRCSPKSGHDTVSWYQQALGQGPQFIFQYYEEEERQRGNFPDRFSGHQFPNYSSELNVNALLLGDSALYLCASVKEDYGYTFGSGTRLTVV.

The V call is TRBV5-5, the J call TRBJ1-4; the D gene is possibly TRBD1 (5 bases). Trimming pared 3 bases from V and 8 bases from J, leaving 20 bases between. Germline V CDR1 and CDR2: SGHKS, YYEKEE (reference sequence). CDR3 length: 16 amino acids. CDR3 DNA: TGTGCCAGCAGCTGGAGGGGTACGGGTGGCGAAGAAAAACTGTTTTTT. Amino acids: CASSWRGTGGEEKLFF. Variable domain in full (rest from reference TRBV5-5 and TRBJ1-4): DAGVTQSPTHLIKTRGQQVTLRCSPISGHKSVSWYQQVLGQGPQFIFQYYEKEERGRGNFPDRFSARQFPNYSSELNVNALLLGDSALYLCASSWRGTGGEEKLFFGSGTQLSVL.

The V and J genes are TRBV7-8 and TRBJ2-5; TRBD2 aligns across 10 bases. The CDR3 covers 15 residues. Per germline, CDR1 SGHVS and CDR2 FQNEAQ. Losses at the gene ends were 5 bases for V and 4 bases for J; bases not matched to a gene: 7. CDR3 sequence: CASSRGLAVGETQYF. DNA of the CDR3: TGTGCCAGCAGCCGAGGACTAGCGGTGGGAGAGACCCAGTACTTC.

The J gene is TRBJ1-3, the V gene TRBV5-1, with D unclear. Germline CDR1 SGHRS, CDR2 YFSETQ. Trimming left V 4 bases short and J 0 bases short, with 20 bases between. This CDR3 comprises 18 residues. CDR3 bases: TGCGCCAGCAGCCCGGAGACCCCCCCGGCGATCTCTGGAAACACCATATATTTT. It encodes CASSPETPPAISGNTIYF.

The chain recombines TRBV5-5 with TRBJ1-2, with D hard to call. Per the germline V gene, CDR1 is SGHKS and CDR2 is YYEKEE (reference sequence). The V end was cut by 6 bases, the J end by 2 bases, with 14 bases between. The CDR3 contains 14 residues. As DNA, the CDR3 is TGTGCCAGCACCCTTGCGACTGGGAACTATGGCTACACCTTC. This sequence encodes CASTLATGNYGYTF.

The genes are TRBV7-9 and TRBJ1-6; D remains ambiguous. Deletions cut 4 bases from V and 7 bases from J, with 5 bases between. The CDR3 runs to 12 residues. From germline, CDR1 is SEHNR and CDR2 FQNEAQ (reference sequence). The CDR3 DNA follows: TGTGCCAGCAGCTCGGGGAATTCACCCCTCCACTTT. Translation gives CASSSGNSPLHF.

This chain joins TRBV29-1 and TRBJ1-4; possibly TRBD1 for D (5 bases). The germline V and J ends were trimmed by 1 base and 6 bases, with 9 bases remaining between them. CDR3 length equals 13 residues. Germline V gene data show CDR1 as SQVTM and CDR2 as ANQGSEA. Here the CDR3 reads CSVEAGPYEKLFF. In DNA, the CDR3 is TGCAGCGTTGAAGCAGGGCCCTATGAAAAACTGTTTTTT.

The chain carries TRBV5-1 and TRBJ2-5, with D uncertain. Germline CDR1 reads SGHRS; CDR2 reads YFSETQ. CDR3 length: 13 amino acids. Trimming took 2 bases from V and 1 from J, leaving 6 bases between them. CDR3 coding DNA: TGCGCCAGCAGCTTAGTACTCCAAGAGACCCAGTACTTC. Amino acid sequence: CASSLVLQETQYF. The whole variable domain, filled in from reference TRBV5-1 and TRBJ2-5, reads KAGVTQTPRYLIKTRGQQVTLSCSPISGHRSVSWYQQTPGQGLQFLFEYFSETQRNKGNFPGRFSGRQFSNSRSEMNVSTLELGDSALYLCASSLVLQETQYFGPGTRLLVL.

This rearrangement joins TRBV19 to TRBJ1-2, with D tentatively TRBD1 (5 bases). This CDR3 comprises 14 residues. Germline V gene sequence: CDR1 LNHDA, CDR2 SQIVND (reference sequence). The V end lost 9 bases, the J end lost 1 base, and 15 bases lay between the germline ends. The chain's CDR3 is CASFDRSFNYGYTF. The CDR3 region has the DNA TGTGCCAGCTTCGACAGAAGCTTTAACTATGGCTACACCTTC.

V and J are TRBV4-1 and TRBJ2-5; D gene unclear. CDR1 and CDR2 from the germline V gene are MGHRA and YSYEKL. CDR3 length: 21 residues. Trimming took 2 bases from V and 2 from J, leaving 30 bases between them. The CDR3 sequence: CASSQPDHRLTRQSPQETQYF. The CDR3, as DNA: TGCGCCAGCAGCCAACCCGATCACCGCCTCACCCGACAAAGCCCACAAGAGACCCAGTACTTC.

The J gene is TRBJ2-1, the V gene TRBV18; D unclear. With 2 bases removed from V and 14 bases from J, the gap between germline ends came to 10 bases. The CDR3 spans 11 residues. Germline loops: CDR1 KGHSH, CDR2 LQKENI. CDR3 region: CASSPGRGEFF. The CDR3, as DNA: TGTGCCAGCTCACCAGGTCGAGGCGAGTTCTTC. The full variable domain, in which reference TRBV18 and TRBJ2-1 provide the parts outside the CDR3, is NAGVMQNPRHLVRRRGQEARLRCSPMKGHSHVYWYRQLPEEGLKFMVYLQKENIIDESGMPKERFSAEFPKEGPSILRIQQVVRGDSAAYFCASSPGRGEFFGPGTRLTVL.

This rearrangement joins TRBV29-1 to TRBJ1-2, with D uncertain. V lost 4 bases, J lost 2 bases, and 14 bases lay in between. There are 14 residues in the CDR3. Germline CDR1 reads SQVTM; CDR2 reads ANQGSEA. CDR3 nucleotides: TGCAGCGTTGCCTCGAGCTCGTTCAACTATGGCTACACCTTC. Protein product: CSVASSSFNYGYTF.

This clone was seen a handful of times. This chain connects TRBV12-5 to TRBJ1-2; TRBD1 aligns across 8 bases. From germline, CDR1 is LGHNT and CDR2 FRNRAP. The CDR3 is made up of 15 amino acids. V gave up 3 bases and J gave up 4 bases; unmatched junction bases: 7. The CDR3 loop reads CASGFMTGQGYGYTF. The CDR3 DNA sequence: TGTGCTAGTGGTTTTATGACAGGACAGGGCTATGGCTACACCTTC.

This chain links TRBV3-1 (or the pseudogene TRBV3-2) with TRBJ1-2, with a possible D match to TRBD1 (5 bases). Trimming took 5 bases from V and 8 from J, leaving 18 bases between them. Germline values: CDR1 LGHDT, CDR2 YNNKEL (reference sequence). This CDR3 is built from 14 residues. The CDR3 sequence: CASSSDISMEGYTF. For the CDR3, the DNA is TGTGCCAGCAGCTCGGACATTTCTATGGAGGGCTACACCTTC.

The genes are TRBV15 and TRBJ2-2; no firm D call. Trimming removed 7 bases from V and 1 base from J, with 10 bases in between. Germline values: CDR1 LNHNV, CDR2 YYDKDF (reference sequence). This CDR3 region has 14 residues. Written as DNA, the CDR3 is TGTGCCACCAACTGGGCAGGGAACACCGGGGAGCTGTTTTTT. It specifies CATNWAGNTGELFF. Full variable domain (missing parts from reference TRBV15 and TRBJ2-2): DAMVIQNPRYQVTQFGKPVTLSCSQTLNHNVMYWYQQKSSQAPKLLFHYYDKDFNNEADTPDNFQSRRPNTSFCFLDIRSPGLGDTAMYLCATNWAGNTGELFFGEGSRLTVL.

The chain joins TRBV6-1 to TRBJ1-5; 10 bases agree with TRBD1. Germline CDR1 is MNHNS and CDR2 is SASEGT. V lost 1 base and J lost 5; bases outside the gene matches: 2. This CDR3 has 15 amino acids. This chain's CDR3 is CASSEGTGGYQPQHF. For the CDR3, the DNA is TGTGCCAGCAGTGAAGGGACAGGGGGGTATCAGCCCCAGCATTTT.

The genes are TRBV20-1 and TRBJ2-7; a weak D match, TRBD1 (6 bases). Germline values: CDR1 DFQATT, CDR2 SNEGSKA (reference sequence). V lost 5 bases, J lost 3 bases, and 8 bases lay in between. This CDR3 is built from 11 residues. The CDR3 sequence is CSAGQIYEQYF. CDR3 DNA: TGCAGTGCTGGACAGATCTACGAGCAGTACTTC.

The CDR3 DNA reads as TGTGCCAGCAGCTCTCCTAGTAATGAGCAGTTCTTC. It specifies CASSSPSNEQFF. V and J are TRBV11-3 and TRBJ2-1; no clear D gene. This CDR3 contains 12 residues. Trimming cost V 4 bases and J 7 bases, with 8 bases left between them. Germline V gene sequence: CDR1 SGHNT, CDR2 YENEEA.

This sequence joins TRBV9 and TRBJ1-1; D is perhaps TRBD1 (6 bases). The V end lost 1 base, the J end lost 5 bases, and 9 bases lay between the germline ends. Germline-derived CDR1 and CDR2 are SGDLS and YYNGEE. The CDR3 covers 13 residues. CDR3 coding DNA: TGTGCCAGCAGCGTAACAGGGCGGACTGAAGCTTTCTTT. Its translation is CASSVTGRTEAFF.

V gene TRBV5-1 combines with J gene TRBJ2-7, with 12 bases identical to TRBD2. The CDR3 has 18 amino acids. Looked up from germline, CDR1 is SGHRS and CDR2 is YFSETQ. V was clipped by 0 bases and J by 1 base; unmatched bases: 8. In DNA form, the CDR3 reads TGCGCCAGCAGCTTGGCCCTAGCGGGAGGGTTTCCATCCTACGAGCAGTACTTC. Protein sequence: CASSLALAGGFPSYEQYF.

The V and J genes are TRBV6-1 and TRBJ1-2; D not resolved. Trimming took off 3 bases at V and 6 bases at J, with 11 bases between the two ends. CDR1 and CDR2 from the germline V gene are MNHNS and SASEGT. The length of the CDR3 is 13 residues. This CDR3 is CASSDTSTNGYTF. For the CDR3, the DNA is TGTGCCAGCAGTGACACTTCGACAAATGGCTACACCTTC.

J is TRBJ2-1 and V is TRBV6-4; TRBD1 aligns across 10 bases. Losses at the gene ends were 4 bases for V and 8 bases for J; bases not matched to a gene: 8. The germline gives CDR1 MRHNA, CDR2 SNTAGT. The length of the CDR3 is 15 residues. The CDR3 sequence is CASSARQGAWDEQFF. In nucleotides, the CDR3 is TGTGCCAGCAGTGCCCGACAGGGGGCGTGGGATGAGCAGTTCTTC.

J is TRBJ2-6 and V is TRBV5-4, with 8 bases that match TRBD1. V was pared by 4 bases and J by 0 bases, with 6 bases of the junction left unmatched. The CDR3 spans 17 residues. Germline V gene data show CDR1 as SGHNT and CDR2 as YYREEE (reference sequence). CDR3 residues: CASSGQGPGSGANVLTF. The CDR3 DNA follows: TGTGCCAGCAGCGGACAGGGCCCAGGCTCTGGGGCCAACGTCCTGACTTTC.

The sample holds a few counts of this clone. The gene calls are TRBV2 and TRBJ1-5, with D hard to call. The germline CDR1 and CDR2 sequences are SNHLY and FYNNEI. CDR3 size: 15 residues. Trimming left V 4 bases short and J 2 bases short, with 12 bases between. The CDR3 region has the DNA TGTGCCAGCAGTGGCCAGTTCCGTGGCAATCAGCCCCAGCATTTT. Translating gives CASSGQFRGNQPQHF.

The V call is TRBV24-1, the J call TRBJ2-1, with 7 bases matching TRBD2. V lost 2 bases to trimming and J lost 10 bases; unmatched junction nucleotides: 13. Looked up from germline, CDR1 is KGHDR and CDR2 is SFDVKD. The CDR3 runs 16 residues. The CDR3 loop reads CATSDWRRERKSEQFF. CDR3 in DNA: TGTGCCACCAGTGATTGGAGGCGGGAGCGCAAGAGCGAGCAGTTCTTC.

The chain is built from TRBV5-1 and TRBJ2-3; 15 bases agree with TRBD2. V gave up 4 bases and J gave up 5 bases; unmatched junction bases: 8. Germline CDR1 SGHRS, CDR2 YFSETQ. This CDR3 comprises 17 residues. The CDR3: CASSQGLAGGQGDTQYF. DNA of the CDR3: TGCGCCAGCAGCCAAGGACTAGCGGGGGGGCAGGGAGATACGCAGTATTTT.

The V gene is TRBV12-5, the J gene TRBJ1-6; D is uncertain. This CDR3 has 13 residues. V was clipped by 3 bases and J by 11 bases, with 11 bases between them. Germline CDR1 and CDR2: LGHNT and FRNRAP. CDR3 sequence reads: CASGLGGPTPLHF. The CDR3 region has the DNA TGTGCTAGTGGTTTAGGCGGCCCGACACCCCTCCACTTT.

This clone was detected once. The J gene is TRBJ1-1, the V gene TRBV6-6; TRBD1 agrees at 8 bases. The CDR3 length is 16 residues. V was pared by 6 bases and J by 0 bases, with 9 bases of the junction left unmatched. CDR1 and CDR2 from the germline V gene are MNHNY and SVGAGI (reference sequence). The CDR3 region is CASRPYTGGMNTEAFF. In DNA, the CDR3 is TGTGCCAGCAGACCGTACACAGGGGGTATGAACACTGAAGCTTTCTTT.

The chain recombines TRBV19 with TRBJ2-2, with D uncertain. Deletions cut 5 bases from V and 7 bases from J, with 14 bases between. Per the germline V gene, CDR1 is LNHDA and CDR2 is SQIVND (reference sequence). The CDR3 spans 14 residues. The CDR3 region is CASSEQDWSGELFF. The DNA for the CDR3 is TGTGCCAGTAGTGAACAAGACTGGAGCGGGGAGCTGTTTTTT.

This chain links TRBV7-3 with TRBJ1-2, with 7 bases fitting TRBD1. Germline CDR1 and CDR2: SGHTA and FQGTGA. The CDR3 is 13 residues long. The J segment lost 4 bases and the V segment lost 3 bases, leaving 2 bases of the junction unmatched. DNA for the CDR3: TGTGCCAGCAGCTTCCAGGGGGGCTATGGCTACACCTTC. It yields the protein CASSFQGGYGYTF.

CDR3 DNA sequence: TGCGCCAGCAGCCCCGGGACAGGGTCCTACAATGAGCAGTTCTTC. Amino acids: CASSPGTGSYNEQFF. The chain employs TRBV5-1 and TRBJ2-1, with 9 positions matching TRBD1. Germline V gene data show CDR1 as SGHRS and CDR2 as YFSETQ. With V trimmed by 4 bases and J by 1 base, 3 bases remained unmatched. The CDR3 is made up of 15 amino acids.